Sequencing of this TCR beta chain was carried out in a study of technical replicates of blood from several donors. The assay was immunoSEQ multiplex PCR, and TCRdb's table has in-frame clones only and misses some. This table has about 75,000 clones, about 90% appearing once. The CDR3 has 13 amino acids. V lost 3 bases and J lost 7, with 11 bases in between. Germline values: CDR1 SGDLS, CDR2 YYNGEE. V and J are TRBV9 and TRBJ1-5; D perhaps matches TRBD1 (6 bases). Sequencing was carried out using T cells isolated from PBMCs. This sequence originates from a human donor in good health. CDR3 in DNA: TGTGCCAGCAGCGAAGGGGGTTCGCAGCCCCAGCATTTT. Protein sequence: CASSEGGSQPQHF.